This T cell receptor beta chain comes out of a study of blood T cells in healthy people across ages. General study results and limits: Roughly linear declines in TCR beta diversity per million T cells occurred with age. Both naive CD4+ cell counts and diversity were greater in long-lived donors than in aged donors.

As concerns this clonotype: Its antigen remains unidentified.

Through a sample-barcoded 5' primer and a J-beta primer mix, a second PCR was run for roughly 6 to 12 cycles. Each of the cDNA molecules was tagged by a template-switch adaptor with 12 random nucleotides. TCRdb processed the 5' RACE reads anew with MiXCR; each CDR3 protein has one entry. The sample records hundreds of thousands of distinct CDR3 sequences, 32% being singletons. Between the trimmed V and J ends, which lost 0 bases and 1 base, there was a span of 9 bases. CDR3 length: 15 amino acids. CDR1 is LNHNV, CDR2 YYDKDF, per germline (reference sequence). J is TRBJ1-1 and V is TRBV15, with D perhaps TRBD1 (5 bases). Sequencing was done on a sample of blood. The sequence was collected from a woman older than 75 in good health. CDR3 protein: CATSREGRRNTEAFF. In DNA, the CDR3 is TGTGCCACCAGCAGAGAGGGACGGAGGAACACTGAAGCTTTCTTT.